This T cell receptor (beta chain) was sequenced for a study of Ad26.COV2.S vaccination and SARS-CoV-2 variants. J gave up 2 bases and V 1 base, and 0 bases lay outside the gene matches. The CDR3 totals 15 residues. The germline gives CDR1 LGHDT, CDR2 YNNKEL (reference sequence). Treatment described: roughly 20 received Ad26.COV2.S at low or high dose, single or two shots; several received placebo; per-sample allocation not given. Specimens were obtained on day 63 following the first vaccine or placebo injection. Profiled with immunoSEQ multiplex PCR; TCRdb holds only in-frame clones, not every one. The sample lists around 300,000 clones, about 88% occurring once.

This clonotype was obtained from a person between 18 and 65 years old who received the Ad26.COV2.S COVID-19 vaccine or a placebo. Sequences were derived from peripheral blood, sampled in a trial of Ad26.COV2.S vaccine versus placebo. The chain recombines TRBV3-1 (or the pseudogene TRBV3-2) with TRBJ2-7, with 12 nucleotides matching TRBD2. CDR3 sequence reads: CASSQGLAGAYEQYF. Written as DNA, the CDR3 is TGTGCCAGCAGCCAAGGACTAGCGGGAGCCTACGAGCAGTACTTC.